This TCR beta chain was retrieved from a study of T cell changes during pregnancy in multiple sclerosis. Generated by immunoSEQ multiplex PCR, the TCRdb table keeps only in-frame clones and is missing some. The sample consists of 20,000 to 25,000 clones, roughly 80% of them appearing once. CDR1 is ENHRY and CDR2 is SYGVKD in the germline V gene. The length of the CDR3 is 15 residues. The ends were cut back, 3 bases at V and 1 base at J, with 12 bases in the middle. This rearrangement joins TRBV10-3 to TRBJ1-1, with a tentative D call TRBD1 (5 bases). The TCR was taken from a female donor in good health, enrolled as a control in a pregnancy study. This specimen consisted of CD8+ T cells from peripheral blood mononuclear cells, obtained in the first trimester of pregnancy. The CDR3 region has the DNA TGTGCCATCAGTGATATCACAGGCTGGAACACTGAAGCTTTCTTT. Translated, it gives CAISDITGWNTEAFF.